This TCR beta chain derives from a study of blood T cell repertoires in COVID-19. Study in general: Acute and convalescent COVID-19 samples came from the United States, Italy and Spain.

Seattle patients were enrolled while actively infected and followed longitudinally. Some clones are missing from TCRdb's copy, which holds only in-frame ones; the method was immunoSEQ multiplex PCR. The data show approximately 350,000 clones, about 89% seen once. Germline loops: CDR1 LNHDA, CDR2 SQIVND (reference sequence). The CDR3 covers 15 residues. V was cut by 4 bases and J by 2 bases, with 12 bases left in between. Sequencing input: peripheral blood. The TCR sequence derives from a woman aged 45 to 65 with COVID-19, enrolled during active disease. The chain couples TRBV19 to TRBJ1-5; D is possibly TRBD1 (6 bases). CDR3 protein: CASSTWTDGNQPQHF. The CDR3 DNA follows: TGTGCCAGTAGTACATGGACAGACGGCAATCAGCCCCAGCATTTT.